A single sample gave rise to the 20 T cell receptor beta chains below, sequenced in a study of cytomegalovirus exposure and HLA in healthy donors. Sequencing used immunoSEQ multiplex PCR; TCRdb keeps in-frame clones, though not all of them. The table shows some 150,000 clones, with about 89% occurring only once. Sequencing was done on a sample of PBMCs. Receptors originate from a man in his late teens or twenties in good health and CMV-seropositive.

The chain links TRBV9 to TRBJ2-3; maybe TRBD2 (6 bases). The CDR3 sequence is 15 residues long. Per germline, CDR1 SGDLS and CDR2 YYNGEE. Trimming shortened V by 0 bases and J by 2 bases, and 10 bases separated the two germline ends. CDR3: CASSVGPGVTDTQYF. The CDR3 nucleotides are TGTGCCAGCAGCGTAGGTCCGGGGGTCACAGATACGCAGTATTTT.

V gene TRBV4-3 combines with J gene TRBJ1-1; D remains ambiguous. Germline lookup yields CDR1 LGHNA and CDR2 YSLEER. The CDR3 length is 16 residues. The V gene lost 1 base and the J gene lost 1 base, with 13 bases spanning the gap. CDR3 residues: CASSQGLAGRNTEAFF. The CDR3 region has the DNA TGCGCCAGCAGCCAAGGCCTGGCGGGGAGGAACACTGAAGCTTTCTTT.

The gene calls are TRBV9 and TRBJ2-3; D is perhaps TRBD2 (6 bases). CDR3 length: 15 residues. The germline CDR1 and CDR2 sequences are SGDLS and YYNGEE. V lost 0 bases and J lost 4, with 12 bases in between. CDR3: CASSVGGRNADTQYF. DNA of the CDR3: TGTGCCAGCAGCGTAGGGGGGAGGAATGCAGATACGCAGTATTTT.

The chain uses TRBV5-1 and TRBJ2-1; 9 nucleotides match TRBD1. CDR3 length: 14 amino acids. Trimming took 7 bases from V and 6 from J; bases not matched to a gene: 8. CDR1 and CDR2 from the germline V gene are SGHRS and YFSETQ. CDR3 DNA sequence: TGCGCCAGCGGATGGAGGGGACAGGGCAATGAGCAGTTCTTC. This translates into CASGWRGQGNEQFF. Looking up the rest from reference TRBV5-1 and TRBJ2-1 gives the full variable domain: KAGVTQTPRYLIKTRGQQVTLSCSPISGHRSVSWYQQTPGQGLQFLFEYFSETQRNKGNFPGRFSGRQFSNSRSEMNVSTLELGDSALYLCASGWRGQGNEQFFGPGTRLTVL.

The V and J genes are TRBV19 and TRBJ1-2, with 9 bases matching TRBD1. Germline V gene lookup returns CDR1 LNHDA and CDR2 SQIVND (reference sequence). V shed 7 bases, J shed 5 bases, and the junction held 8 bases outside the gene matches. The CDR3 is made up of 14 amino acids. The CDR3 loop is CASTLQGAGYGYTF. DNA of the CDR3: TGTGCCAGTACCCTACAGGGGGCAGGTTATGGCTACACCTTC. Full variable domain (remainder filled in from reference TRBV19 and TRBJ1-2): DGGITQSPKYLFRKEGQNVTLSCEQNLNHDAMYWYRQDPGQGLRLIYYSQIVNDFQKGDIAEGYSVSREKKESFPLTVTSAQKNPTAFYLCASTLQGAGYGYTFGSGTRLTVV.

The chain couples TRBV4-1 to TRBJ1-2; the D is unclear. CDR1 MGHRA and CDR2 YSYEKL come from the germline V gene. CDR3 length: 14 amino acids. V lost 3 bases, J lost 7 bases, and 15 bases lay in between. The chain's CDR3 is CASSQPRAGGGYTF. The CDR3 DNA reads as TGCGCCAGCAGCCAGCCGAGGGCGGGTGGTGGCTACACCTTC.

The chain carries TRBV19 and TRBJ2-6, with 8 bases lining up with TRBD1. Germline lookup yields CDR1 LNHDA and CDR2 SQIVND (reference sequence). The CDR3 extends over 16 amino acids. Trimming took 7 bases from V and 0 from J; bases not matched to a gene: 5. Here the CDR3 DNA reads TGTGCCAGTACCCAGGGGGCACCCTCTGGGGCCAACGTCCTGACTTTC. Translation: CASTQGAPSGANVLTF.

This clone has a single count. The genes are TRBV15 and TRBJ2-7; D perhaps matches TRBD2 (6 bases). Germline values: CDR1 LNHNV, CDR2 YYDKDF (reference sequence). V lost 8 bases to trimming and J lost 5 bases, with 10 bases between them. The CDR3 length is 11 residues. The chain's CDR3 is CATGEVHEQYF. The CDR3 DNA reads as TGTGCCACCGGGGAGGTCCACGAGCAGTACTTC. The whole variable domain, filled in from reference TRBV15 and TRBJ2-7, reads DAMVIQNPRYQVTQFGKPVTLSCSQTLNHNVMYWYQQKSSQAPKLLFHYYDKDFNNEADTPDNFQSRRPNTSFCFLDIRSPGLGDTAMYLCATGEVHEQYFGPGTRLTVT.

V and J are TRBV5-1 and TRBJ1-1; 7 positions agree with TRBD1. This CDR3 contains 15 residues. Germline V gene lookup returns CDR1 SGHRS and CDR2 YFSETQ. After removal of 4 bases from V and 5 bases from J, the junction contained 11 bases not matched to a gene. The CDR3 reads CASSPYRTGGTEAFF. Here the CDR3 DNA reads TGCGCCAGCAGCCCATATAGGACAGGCGGGACTGAAGCTTTCTTT.

The chain couples TRBV6-1 to TRBJ2-2; D perhaps matches TRBD1 (5 bases). Germline V gene sequence: CDR1 MNHNS, CDR2 SASEGT. This CDR3 contains 14 residues. V was cut by 8 bases and J by 1 base, with 11 bases left in between. The CDR3 loop is CASSIRENTGELFF. The CDR3, as DNA: TGTGCCAGCTCAATCAGGGAGAACACCGGGGAGCTGTTTTTT.

The V and J genes are TRBV18 and TRBJ1-1, with D perhaps matching TRBD1 (5 bases). The CDR3 consists of 14 residues. The germline V and J ends were trimmed by 6 bases and 8 bases, with 19 bases remaining between them. Germline V gene data show CDR1 as KGHSH and CDR2 as LQKENI. The CDR3: CASSPGRVVGEAFF. The CDR3 bases are TGTGCCAGCTCTCCAGGGCGGGTTGTCGGGGAAGCTTTCTTT. Using reference TRBV18 and TRBJ1-1 for the parts outside the CDR3, the full variable domain is NAGVMQNPRHLVRRRGQEARLRCSPMKGHSHVYWYRQLPEEGLKFMVYLQKENIIDESGMPKERFSAEFPKEGPSILRIQQVVRGDSAAYFCASSPGRVVGEAFFGQGTRLTVV.

V usage is TRBV20-1 and J usage is TRBJ2-3; D unclear. The CDR3 consists of 10 residues. Germline V lookup: CDR1 DFQATT, CDR2 SNEGSKA (reference sequence). V was clipped by 6 bases and J by 2 bases, with 3 bases between them. The CDR3 nucleotides are TGCAGTGCCGTCACAGATACGCAGTATTTT. It yields the protein CSAVTDTQYF.

V usage is TRBV19 and J usage is TRBJ1-1; 7 bases align to TRBD1. V shed 9 bases and J 0 bases; nucleotides not matched to a gene: 10. There are 15 residues in the CDR3. The germline V gene has CDR1 LNHDA and CDR2 SQIVND (reference sequence). The CDR3 DNA follows: TGTGCCAGCACCTCGCCGGGACAGCTGAACACTGAAGCTTTCTTT. It specifies CASTSPGQLNTEAFF. The full variable domain, its missing parts supplied by reference TRBV19 and TRBJ1-1, is DGGITQSPKYLFRKEGQNVTLSCEQNLNHDAMYWYRQDPGQGLRLIYYSQIVNDFQKGDIAEGYSVSREKKESFPLTVTSAQKNPTAFYLCASTSPGQLNTEAFFGQGTRLTVV.

The chain is built from TRBV6-5 and TRBJ2-7, with TRBD2 as a possible D gene (6 bases). Germline V gene data show CDR1 as MNHEY and CDR2 as SVGAGI. Trimming took 6 bases from V and 3 from J, leaving 18 bases between them. The CDR3 covers 15 residues. CDR3 in DNA: TGTGCCAGCAGGATCGCGGGACCTCCAGTCTACGAGCAGTACTTC. This translates into CASRIAGPPVYEQYF.

This clone was seen just once. The chain carries TRBV2 and TRBJ2-1; 7 nucleotides agree with TRBD1. The V gene end was trimmed by 5 bases and the J gene end by 9 bases; junction bases not matched to a gene: 7. The CDR3 consists of 13 residues. The V gene's germline CDR1 is SNHLY and CDR2 FYNNEI. CDR3 nucleotide sequence: TGTGCCAGCAGTTCACAGGGGTCTGCTGAGCAGTTCTTC. It encodes CASSSQGSAEQFF.

V usage is TRBV6-5 and J usage is TRBJ2-7; D is possibly TRBD1 (5 bases). CDR1 MNHEY and CDR2 SVGAGI come from the germline V gene. CDR3 length: 13 amino acids. V was pared by 6 bases and J by 5 bases, with 14 bases between. This chain's CDR3 is CASSPQVGHEQYF. In nucleotides, the CDR3 is TGTGCCAGCAGCCCACAGGTAGGGCACGAGCAGTACTTC.

The J gene is TRBJ1-2, the V gene TRBV18, with 9 bases lining up with TRBD1. Looked up from germline, CDR1 is KGHSH and CDR2 is LQKENI. This CDR3 has 15 amino acids. Trimming removed 6 bases from V and 7 bases from J; junction bases left unmatched: 12. CDR3 residues: CASSVLEQGAGGYTF. For the CDR3, the DNA is TGTGCCAGCTCCGTTCTGGAACAGGGGGCAGGTGGCTACACCTTC. The whole variable domain, filled in from reference TRBV18 and TRBJ1-2, reads NAGVMQNPRHLVRRRGQEARLRCSPMKGHSHVYWYRQLPEEGLKFMVYLQKENIIDESGMPKERFSAEFPKEGPSILRIQQVVRGDSAAYFCASSVLEQGAGGYTFGSGTRLTVV.

This chain uses TRBV19 with TRBJ1-2; 10 bases map to TRBD1. The CDR3 has 16 residues. Trimming at V came to 7 bases and at J to 3 bases, leaving 11 bases not matched to a gene. The germline gives CDR1 LNHDA, CDR2 SQIVND (reference sequence). CDR3 residues: CASTGTGVPQDYGYTF. Here the CDR3 DNA reads TGTGCCAGTACCGGGACAGGGGTCCCCCAGGACTATGGCTACACCTTC.

This clone was recorded a few times. The J gene is TRBJ1-2, the V gene TRBV6-5; 9 nucleotides line up with TRBD1. The CDR3 is made up of 13 amino acids. The trim removed 5 bases at V and 6 bases at J, leaving 4 bases unmatched. Germline V gives CDR1 MNHEY, CDR2 SVGAGI. The CDR3 DNA sequence: TGTGCCAGCAGTAACAGGGGGCGGGATGGCTACACCTTC. Its protein is CASSNRGRDGYTF.

The DNA for the CDR3 is TGTGCCTGGAGTTTTCCGGACAGGGCGGGCAAAAACATTCAGTACTTC. It yields the protein CAWSFPDRAGKNIQYF. V usage is TRBV30 and J usage is TRBJ2-4; TRBD1 matches 8 bases. With V trimmed by 2 bases and J by 3 bases, 9 bases remained unmatched. This CDR3 region has 16 residues. Germline CDR1 and CDR2: GTSNPN and SVGIG (reference sequence).